The present TCR beta chain was sequenced within a study of blood T cell repertoires in COVID-19. Study in general: In each case, the material was cDNA or gDNA derived from T cells, B-cell-depleted T cells, or PBMCs.

Method: immunoSEQ multiplex PCR; TCRdb's copy keeps in-frame clones and lacks some. Counted here are under 250,000 clones, roughly 85% occurring once; the ten biggest clones make up roughly 5%. Seattle patient enrollment occurred during active infection, with longitudinal follow-up thereafter. Germline CDR1 SGHVS, CDR2 FQNEAQ. J lost 0 bases, V lost 3 bases, and 2 bases had no gene match. The CDR3 covers 16 residues. The material sequenced was peripheral blood. V and J are TRBV7-8 and TRBJ2-5; 12 nucleotides align to TRBD2. The sequence was obtained from a man over 45 with COVID-19, enrolled during active disease. CDR3 region: CASSFGLAGNQETQYF. CDR3 DNA sequence: TGTGCCAGCAGCTTCGGACTAGCGGGGAACCAAGAGACCCAGTACTTC. The whole variable domain, filled in from reference TRBV7-8 and TRBJ2-5, reads GAGVSQSPRYKVAKRGQDVALRCDPISGHVSLFWYQQALGQGPEFLTYFQNEAQLDKSGLPSDRFFAERPEGSVSTLKIQRTQQEDSAVYLCASSFGLAGNQETQYFGPGTRLLVL.